This record looks at one T cell receptor beta chain sequence and its context. Its target is not known. The data were taken from a study of T cell repertoires in cytomegalovirus infection. Using its own MiXCR run on the reads, TCRdb lists one record per CDR3 protein. Found here are hundreds of thousands of distinct CDR3 sequences, roughly 34% of them singletons; the top ten hold 17%. Losses at the gene ends were 4 bases for V and 6 bases for J; bases not matched to a gene: 4. The CDR3 is 15 amino acids. The input for sequencing was cultured PBMCs, taken from culture after CMV antigen stimulation. This rearrangement joins TRBV12-3 or TRBV12-4 to TRBJ2-1; 12 bases agree with TRBD2. The clonotype was recovered from a human donor in good health (CMV status not recorded). Some clones in this sample may be carry-over from other donors' samples. The CDR3 DNA sequence: TGTGCCAGCAGTTCGGGACTAGCGGGTATCAATGAGCAGTTCTTC. Protein: CASSSGLAGINEQFF.